The rows below give T cell receptor beta chains drawn from one sample of a study of T cells in Graves' hyperthyroidism and ophthalmopathy. A single record per CDR3 protein comes from TCRdb applying MiXCR to the multiplex PCR reads. The sample carries some 600,000 distinct CDR3 sequences, approximately 13% recorded once. The sequencing input was blood. The receptors here all came from a woman under 40 with Graves' hyperthyroidism that later progressed to Graves' ophthalmopathy. CDR3s include the opening cysteine and the closing phenylalanine or tryptophan. Each record gives: CDR3 length, clone size, D gene, J gene, V gene, CDR3 protein, CDR3 DNA. D genes are given only for firm matches. Not all rows give a size; the values are once, few, many and, for expanded clones, a class.

len: 15; abundance: -; d_gene: -; j_gene: TRBJ2-3; v_gene: TRBV19; CDR3aa: CASSMEAGATDTQYF; CDR3nt: TGTGCCAGTAGTATGGAGGCAGGTGCCACAGATACGCAGTATTTT
len: 14; abundance: -; d_gene: TRBD1; j_gene: TRBJ2-1; v_gene: TRBV25-1; CDR3aa: CASQGVGSYNEQFF; CDR3nt: TGTGCCAGTCAGGGGGTAGGGTCCTACAATGAGCAGTTCTTC
len: 11; abundance: many; d_gene: -; j_gene: TRBJ2-7; v_gene: TRBV30; CDR3aa: CAWSNGYEQYF; CDR3nt: TGTGCCTGGAGTAATGGCTACGAGCAGTACTTC
len: 19; abundance: many; d_gene: -; j_gene: TRBJ2-1; v_gene: TRBV7-8; CDR3aa: CASSLDVRRGLASYNEQFF; CDR3nt: TGTGCCAGCAGCTTAGATGTTAGGAGGGGATTGGCGTCCTACAATGAGCAGTTCTTC
len: 13; abundance: few; d_gene: -; j_gene: TRBJ2-1; v_gene: TRBV6-2/TRBV6-3; CDR3aa: CASTRTEYNEQFF; CDR3nt: TGTGCCAGCACTCGCACGGAATACAATGAGCAGTTCTTC
len: 15; abundance: many; d_gene: -; j_gene: TRBJ1-4; v_gene: TRBV7-2; CDR3aa: CASSSSGLTNEKLFF; CDR3nt: TGTGCCAGCAGCTCTTCCGGGCTGACTAATGAAAAACTGTTTTTT
len: 19; abundance: -; d_gene: TRBD2; j_gene: TRBJ2-2; v_gene: TRBV6-5; CDR3aa: CASSFLGTSGWRDTGELFF; CDR3nt: TGTGCCAGCAGTTTCCTGGGGACTAGCGGGTGGAGGGACACCGGGGAGCTGTTTTTT
len: 17; abundance: many; d_gene: TRBD2; j_gene: TRBJ2-1; v_gene: TRBV6-2/TRBV6-3; CDR3aa: CASNGLAGLAGYNEQFF; CDR3nt: TGTGCCAGCAACGGACTTGCGGGACTAGCGGGCTACAATGAGCAGTTCTTC
len: 13; abundance: many; d_gene: -; j_gene: TRBJ1-2; v_gene: TRBV2; CDR3aa: CASSDWIGRGYTF; CDR3nt: TGTGCCAGCAGTGATTGGATAGGACGAGGCTACACCTTC
len: 14; abundance: -; d_gene: TRBD1; j_gene: TRBJ1-1; v_gene: TRBV19; CDR3aa: CASSYRGEGTEAFF; CDR3nt: TGTGCCAGCAGTTACAGGGGGGAGGGAACTGAAGCTTTCTTT
len: 15; abundance: many; d_gene: -; j_gene: TRBJ2-3; v_gene: TRBV19; CDR3aa: CASIDIFNGADTQYF; CDR3nt: TGTGCCAGTATTGACATCTTCAATGGGGCCGATACGCAGTATTTT
len: 15; abundance: many; d_gene: -; j_gene: TRBJ2-7; v_gene: TRBV28; CDR3aa: CASSSPRSSSYEQYF; CDR3nt: TGTGCCAGCAGTTCCCCCAGGTCCTCCTCCTACGAGCAGTACTTC
len: 14; abundance: many; d_gene: TRBD1; j_gene: TRBJ2-7; v_gene: TRBV18; CDR3aa: CASSPPDRAYEQYF; CDR3nt: TGTGCCAGCTCACCACCGGACAGGGCCTACGAGCAGTACTTC
len: 12; abundance: many; d_gene: -; j_gene: TRBJ1-1; v_gene: TRBV12-5; CDR3aa: CASGLVNTEAFF; CDR3nt: TGTGCTAGTGGTTTGGTAAACACTGAAGCTTTCTTT
len: 19; abundance: many; d_gene: TRBD1; j_gene: TRBJ2-4; v_gene: TRBV6-1; CDR3aa: CASPLGQRSIPLAKNIQYF; CDR3nt: TGTGCCAGCCCCCTGGGACAGCGGAGCATCCCGTTAGCCAAAAACATTCAGTACTTC
len: 16; abundance: many; d_gene: -; j_gene: TRBJ1-4; v_gene: TRBV30; CDR3aa: CAWSVRTPIAYEKLFF; CDR3nt: TGTGCCTGGAGTGTAAGGACACCCATCGCATATGAAAAACTGTTTTTT
len: 17; abundance: -; d_gene: TRBD1; j_gene: TRBJ1-3; v_gene: TRBV15; CDR3aa: CATSSPAQGASGNTIYF; CDR3nt: TGTGCCACCAGCAGTCCCGCTCAGGGGGCCTCTGGAAACACCATATATTTT
len: 14; abundance: many; d_gene: -; j_gene: TRBJ1-2; v_gene: TRBV5-1; CDR3aa: CASSLERGPEGYTF; CDR3nt: TGCGCCAGCAGCTTGGAACGGGGGCCGGAGGGCTACACCTTC
len: 14; abundance: few; d_gene: TRBD2; j_gene: TRBJ2-1; v_gene: TRBV20-1; CDR3aa: CSASPTSGINEQFF; CDR3nt: TGCAGTGCTAGTCCGACTAGCGGGATAAATGAGCAGTTCTTC
len: 15; abundance: many; d_gene: -; j_gene: TRBJ1-2; v_gene: TRBV9; CDR3aa: CASSVRPGEVNGYTF; CDR3nt: TGTGCCAGCAGCGTCCGACCAGGGGAGGTTAATGGCTACACCTTC
len: 16; abundance: few; d_gene: TRBD2; j_gene: TRBJ2-7; v_gene: TRBV3-1; CDR3aa: CASSQGTSGGAGEQYF; CDR3nt: TGTGCCAGCAGCCAAGGGACTAGCGGGGGGGCAGGGGAGCAGTACTTC
len: 16; abundance: many; d_gene: -; j_gene: TRBJ2-1; v_gene: TRBV6-5; CDR3aa: CASSYSGGQGCNEQFF; CDR3nt: TGTGCCAGCAGTTACTCTGGGGGCCAGGGTTGCAATGAGCAGTTCTTC
len: 14; abundance: -; d_gene: -; j_gene: TRBJ2-7; v_gene: TRBV18; CDR3aa: CASSPPPSSYEQYF; CDR3nt: TGTGCCAGCTCACCACCTCCCAGCTCCTACGAGCAGTACTTC
len: 15; abundance: many; d_gene: -; j_gene: TRBJ2-1; v_gene: TRBV27; CDR3aa: CASSLIGGSVYEQFF; CDR3nt: TGTGCCAGCAGTTTGATTGGCGGGTCGGTCTATGAGCAGTTCTTC
len: 14; abundance: many; d_gene: TRBD1; j_gene: TRBJ1-4; v_gene: TRBV6-1; CDR3aa: CASSPGQGIEKLFF; CDR3nt: TGTGCCAGCAGTCCGGGACAGGGTATTGAAAAACTGTTTTTT
len: 11; abundance: many; d_gene: -; j_gene: TRBJ2-1; v_gene: TRBV20-1; CDR3aa: CSAARWDEQFF; CDR3nt: TGCAGTGCCGCGCGGTGGGATGAGCAGTTCTTC
len: 16; abundance: many; d_gene: TRBD1; j_gene: TRBJ1-1; v_gene: TRBV27; CDR3aa: CASSADSRDRGTEAFF; CDR3nt: TGTGCCAGCAGTGCCGATTCGCGGGACAGGGGCACTGAAGCTTTCTTT
len: 15; abundance: many; d_gene: TRBD1; j_gene: TRBJ1-2; v_gene: TRBV20-1; CDR3aa: CSAWAWDSLPQGYTF; CDR3nt: TGCAGTGCTTGGGCATGGGACAGCCTTCCGCAGGGCTACACCTTC
len: 14; abundance: -; d_gene: TRBD1; j_gene: TRBJ2-7; v_gene: TRBV12-3/TRBV12-4; CDR3aa: CASSFADRVSVQYF; CDR3nt: TGTGCCAGCAGTTTCGCGGACAGGGTTTCCGTGCAGTACTTC
len: 14; abundance: many; d_gene: TRBD1; j_gene: TRBJ2-5; v_gene: TRBV5-5; CDR3aa: CASSYRGQRETQYF; CDR3nt: TGTGCCAGCAGCTACAGGGGGCAGCGGGAGACCCAGTACTTC
len: 13; abundance: -; d_gene: -; j_gene: TRBJ2-2; v_gene: TRBV15; CDR3aa: CATSRRAPGELFF; CDR3nt: TGTGCCACCAGCCGACGGGCGCCAGGGGAGCTGTTTTTT
len: 16; abundance: many; d_gene: -; j_gene: TRBJ2-7; v_gene: TRBV12-3/TRBV12-4; CDR3aa: CASSTRTGRESYEQYF; CDR3nt: TGTGCCAGCAGTACGCGGACAGGGCGGGAGTCCTACGAGCAGTACTTC
len: 15; abundance: many; d_gene: -; j_gene: TRBJ2-3; v_gene: TRBV15; CDR3aa: CATSLSGGVTDTQYF; CDR3nt: TGTGCCACCAGCCTCAGCGGAGGGGTCACAGATACGCAGTATTTT
len: 10; abundance: few; d_gene: -; j_gene: TRBJ1-2; v_gene: TRBV20-1; CDR3aa: CSPADGGYTF; CDR3nt: TGCAGTCCCGCGGACGGTGGCTACACCTTC
len: 14; abundance: -; d_gene: -; j_gene: TRBJ1-5; v_gene: TRBV28; CDR3aa: CASRQEGAVEPQHF; CDR3nt: TGTGCCAGCAGGCAGGAAGGGGCGGTGGAGCCCCAGCATTTT
len: 14; abundance: many; d_gene: TRBD1; j_gene: TRBJ2-7; v_gene: TRBV6-9; CDR3aa: CASRGQGQPYEQYF; CDR3nt: TGTGCCAGCAGGGGACAGGGACAGCCCTACGAGCAGTACTTC
len: 14; abundance: -; d_gene: -; j_gene: TRBJ1-2; v_gene: TRBV30; CDR3aa: CAWSVMGVGYGYTF; CDR3nt: TGTGCCTGGAGTGTAATGGGGGTTGGCTATGGCTACACCTTC
len: 13; abundance: many; d_gene: -; j_gene: TRBJ1-1; v_gene: TRBV20-1; CDR3aa: CSARETGGTEAFF; CDR3nt: TGCAGTGCTAGAGAGACCGGGGGGACTGAAGCTTTCTTT
len: 15; abundance: many; d_gene: -; j_gene: TRBJ2-5; v_gene: TRBV11-3; CDR3aa: CASSSQWEREETQYF; CDR3nt: TGTGCCAGCAGCTCCCAATGGGAGCGGGAAGAGACCCAGTACTTC
len: 13; abundance: -; d_gene: -; j_gene: TRBJ2-5; v_gene: TRBV5-1; CDR3aa: CASSSTRRETQYF; CDR3nt: TGCGCCAGCTCAAGTACTAGGAGGGAGACCCAGTACTTC
len: 13; abundance: many; d_gene: -; j_gene: TRBJ2-6; v_gene: TRBV29-1; CDR3aa: CSVRGEGANVLTF; CDR3nt: TGCAGCGTTCGGGGAGAGGGGGCCAACGTCCTGACTTTC
len: 13; abundance: few; d_gene: TRBD1; j_gene: TRBJ1-1; v_gene: TRBV6-1; CDR3aa: CACRGDMNTEAFF; CDR3nt: TGTGCTTGCAGGGGGGACATGAACACTGAAGCTTTCTTT
len: 15; abundance: -; d_gene: -; j_gene: TRBJ2-3; v_gene: TRBV24-1; CDR3aa: CATSLGAIGTDTQYF; CDR3nt: TGTGCCACCAGCCTCGGTGCCATTGGCACAGATACGCAGTATTTT
len: 15; abundance: -; d_gene: -; j_gene: TRBJ1-1; v_gene: TRBV13; CDR3aa: CASSLGSGEGTEAFF; CDR3nt: TGTGCCAGCAGCTTAGGTTCCGGCGAGGGCACTGAAGCTTTCTTT
len: 15; abundance: many; d_gene: -; j_gene: TRBJ2-7; v_gene: TRBV27; CDR3aa: CASSLKGPFSYEQYF; CDR3nt: TGTGCCAGCAGTTTAAAGGGCCCCTTCTCCTACGAGCAGTACTTC
len: 16; abundance: many; d_gene: TRBD1; j_gene: TRBJ1-4; v_gene: TRBV20-1; CDR3aa: CSASEGQISTNEKLFF; CDR3nt: TGCAGTGCTAGTGAGGGACAGATCTCAACTAATGAAAAACTGTTTTTT
len: 13; abundance: -; d_gene: TRBD1; j_gene: TRBJ2-2; v_gene: TRBV30; CDR3aa: CARDRGGSGELFF; CDR3nt: TGTGCCCGGGACAGGGGGGGGTCCGGGGAGCTGTTTTTT
len: 15; abundance: many; d_gene: TRBD2; j_gene: TRBJ2-1; v_gene: TRBV2; CDR3aa: CASIGGSGNYNEQFF; CDR3nt: TGTGCCAGCATCGGGGGTAGCGGGAACTACAATGAGCAGTTCTTC
len: 17; abundance: -; d_gene: -; j_gene: TRBJ1-2; v_gene: TRBV11-3; CDR3aa: CASSPIAGGKANYGYTF; CDR3nt: TGTGCCAGCAGCCCAATAGCGGGCGGGAAAGCTAACTATGGCTACACCTTC
len: 15; abundance: many; d_gene: TRBD1; j_gene: TRBJ2-2; v_gene: TRBV11-2; CDR3aa: CASSHLAGQAGELFF; CDR3nt: TGTGCCAGCAGTCATCTAGCCGGACAGGCCGGGGAGCTGTTTTTT
len: 22; abundance: -; d_gene: TRBD2; j_gene: TRBJ2-1; v_gene: TRBV7-9; CDR3aa: CASSRTDPSGRPQGPAYNEQFF; CDR3nt: TGTGCCAGCAGCCGCACGGACCCTAGCGGGAGGCCCCAGGGGCCAGCATACAATGAGCAGTTCTTC
len: 15; abundance: once; d_gene: TRBD1; j_gene: TRBJ1-3; v_gene: TRBV7-9; CDR3aa: CASSADRSSGNTIYF; CDR3nt: TGTGCCAGCAGCGCGGACAGGAGCTCTGGAAACACCATATATTTT